What follows are 19 T cell receptor beta chains derived from one specimen sequenced in a study of T cells after yellow fever vaccination. TCRdb processed the 5' RACE reads anew with MiXCR; each CDR3 protein has one entry. The sample carries under 150,000 distinct CDR3 sequences, 7.7% recorded once. This specimen consisted of CD4+ T cells sorted from PBMCs, obtained 5 days after the yellow fever booster vaccination. These TCRs come from a man aged 25-40 years who received the YFV17D yellow fever vaccine.

Ten or more counts support this clonotype. The rearrangement joins TRBV3-1 to TRBJ1-6; D gene ambiguous. CDR3 length: 15 amino acids. Germline CDR1 and CDR2: LGHDT and YNNKEL (reference sequence). Trimming pared 4 bases from V and 5 bases from J, leaving 12 bases between. DNA for the CDR3: TGTGCCAGCAGCCTGAGCTCAGTCGATAATTCACCCCTCCACTTT. Its protein is CASSLSSVDNSPLHF.

This clonotype came up many times. J is TRBJ2-3 and V is TRBV3-1; no definite D call. CDR3 size: 12 residues. Looked up from germline, CDR1 is LGHDT and CDR2 is YNNKEL (reference sequence). V lost 3 bases and J lost 4, with 5 bases in between. The CDR3 DNA reads as TGTGCCAGCAGCCACGGGTCAGATACGCAGTATTTT. Amino acids: CASSHGSDTQYF.

This clonotype was seen many times. The genes are TRBV29-1 and TRBJ2-5; D is perhaps TRBD1 or TRBD2 (5 bases each). CDR3 length: 13 amino acids. The germline V and J ends were trimmed by 5 bases and 2 bases, with 12 bases remaining between them. Germline-derived CDR1 and CDR2 are SQVTM and ANQGSEA. The CDR3 sequence is CSVSGTDQETQYF. The CDR3 DNA is TGCAGCGTTTCCGGGACGGATCAAGAGACCCAGTACTTC.

This clonotype was counted many times. V and J are TRBV29-1 and TRBJ2-1, with 8 bases lining up with TRBD2. The trim removed 7 bases at V and 6 bases at J, leaving 11 bases unmatched. Per the germline V gene, CDR1 is SQVTM and CDR2 is ANQGSEA. The CDR3 has 14 residues. The CDR3 DNA sequence: TGCAGCGCCGTTGCTCTAGCGGGCCGCAATGAGCAGTTCTTC. Protein sequence: CSAVALAGRNEQFF.

Ten or more counts support this clonotype. This sequence joins TRBV12-3 or TRBV12-4 and TRBJ2-7; 9 bases match TRBD2. The CDR3 totals 13 residues. V lost 7 bases, J lost 2 bases, and 3 bases stayed unmatched. CDR3 coding DNA: TGTGCCAGCACGACTAGCGGTACCTACGAGCAGTACTTC. It translates to CASTTSGTYEQYF.

The chain is built from TRBV18 and TRBJ2-7; no firm D call. With 1 base removed from V and 3 bases from J, the gap between germline ends came to 19 bases. CDR1 and CDR2 from the germline V gene are KGHSH and LQKENI. The CDR3 has 17 amino acids. CDR3 DNA sequence: TGTGCCAGCTCACCACGTCAGCTACAGTATTATAGCTACGAGCAGTACTTC. It yields the protein CASSPRQLQYYSYEQYF.

This clonotype was counted a few times. V is TRBV19 and J is TRBJ2-4, with D possibly being TRBD1 (5 bases). CDR3 length equals 14 residues. The germline CDR1 and CDR2 sequences are LNHDA and SQIVND (reference sequence). Trimming pared 7 bases from V and 1 base from J, leaving 11 bases between. CDR3 sequence (DNA): TGTGCCAGTACAAGGGGTACGGCCAAAAACATTCAGTACTTC. It is translated as CASTRGTAKNIQYF.

The table lists this clonotype with a few counts. The genes are TRBV6-5 and TRBJ1-4; 8 nucleotides match TRBD1. Germline assignment: CDR1 MNHEY and CDR2 SVGAGI. V shed 0 bases, J shed 10 bases, and the junction held 10 bases outside the gene matches. The CDR3 loop spans 16 amino acids. The CDR3 here is CASSYSQVGQEGKLFF. For the CDR3, the DNA is TGTGCCAGCAGTTACTCGCAGGTGGGACAGGAGGGAAAACTGTTTTTT.

This clonotype has ten or more counts. The chain joins TRBV7-2 to TRBJ2-5; no firm D call. The CDR3 consists of 12 residues. Trimming took off 1 base at V and 7 bases at J, with 7 bases between the two ends. Germline CDR1 is SGHTA and CDR2 is FQGNSA. CDR3 protein: CASSLVSGTQYF. CDR3 nucleotides: TGTGCCAGCAGCTTAGTATCGGGGACCCAGTACTTC.

Points on this clonotype: This may arise from a read error, as a much more abundant clone is one base away. This chain uses TRBV29-1 with TRBJ2-5; D is unresolved. Trimming shortened V by 3 bases and J by 5 bases, and 7 bases separated the two germline ends. This CDR3 contains 11 residues. Germline V gives CDR1 SQVTM, CDR2 ANQGSEA. CDR3 region: CSVDRHETQYF. The CDR3 region has the DNA TGCAGCGTTGACAGACACGAGACCCAGTACTTC.

This clonotype appeared many times. The genes are TRBV20-1 and TRBJ1-2, with 8 bases aligning to TRBD1. This CDR3 is 15 amino acids long. Germline V gives CDR1 DFQATT, CDR2 SNEGSKA (reference sequence). The V and J ends lost 7 bases and 8 bases, in that order; junction bases with no gene match: 18. Here the CDR3 reads CSVGSRRQGRHGYTF. In DNA form, the CDR3 reads TGCAGTGTAGGGTCACGGAGACAGGGGCGTCACGGCTACACCTTC.

This clonotype was recorded a few times. The J gene is TRBJ2-3, the V gene TRBV7-2; 7 bases are a match to TRBD2. Per the germline V gene, CDR1 is SGHTA and CDR2 is FQGNSA. With 2 bases clipped from V and 3 bases from J, the junction kept 5 bases outside the gene matches. The CDR3 totals 15 residues. This CDR3 is CASSLSVGGTDTQYF. In DNA form, the CDR3 reads TGTGCCAGCAGCTTATCGGTGGGAGGGACAGATACGCAGTATTTT.

This clonotype was observed many times. This chain joins TRBV29-1 and TRBJ2-1, with a possible D match to TRBD1 (7 bases). The ends were cut back, 6 bases at V and 8 bases at J, with 14 bases in the middle. Germline values: CDR1 SQVTM, CDR2 ANQGSEA. This CDR3 has 12 amino acids. The CDR3, as DNA: TGCAGCGTGAGACTAGGGGGCGATGAGCAGTTCTTC. It codes for CSVRLGGDEQFF.

Ten or more counts support this clonotype. The rearrangement links TRBV5-1 to TRBJ2-7; D possibly matches TRBD1 or TRBD2 (5 bases each). The germline V and J ends were trimmed by 4 bases and 4 bases, with 9 bases remaining between them. Per the germline V gene, CDR1 is SGHRS and CDR2 is YFSETQ. The CDR3 loop spans 12 amino acids. For the CDR3, the DNA is TGCGCCAGCAGCGAGGGGTCTTACGAGCAGTACTTC. It codes for CASSEGSYEQYF.

There are many counts of this clonotype. The chain uses TRBV15 and TRBJ2-7; D uncertain. V lost 8 bases, J lost 5 bases, and 22 bases lay in between. Germline CDR1 LNHNV, CDR2 YYDKDF (reference sequence). The length of the CDR3 is 15 residues. CDR3 loop: CATAPTPHLVDEQYF. For the CDR3, the DNA is TGTGCCACCGCGCCCACCCCACATCTGGTAGACGAGCAGTACTTC. The full variable domain, completed using reference TRBV15 and TRBJ2-7, is DAMVIQNPRYQVTQFGKPVTLSCSQTLNHNVMYWYQQKSSQAPKLLFHYYDKDFNNEADTPDNFQSRRPNTSFCFLDIRSPGLGDTAMYLCATAPTPHLVDEQYFGPGTRLTVT.

There are many counts of this clonotype. The rearrangement uses TRBV7-2 and TRBJ1-3; 10 positions agree with TRBD1. The CDR3 extends over 14 amino acids. The germline V gene has CDR1 SGHTA and CDR2 FQGNSA. J was trimmed by 6 bases and V by 5 bases; bases with no gene match: 4. The CDR3 protein is CASSLGQGKNTIYF. Written as DNA, the CDR3 is TGTGCCAGCAGCCTGGGACAGGGGAAAAACACCATATATTTT.

In this sample, this clonotype turned up many times. The chain recombines TRBV5-6 with TRBJ2-3; perhaps TRBD1 as D (6 bases). The V gene lost 5 bases and the J gene lost 4 bases, with 11 bases spanning the gap. Germline V gene data show CDR1 as SGHDT and CDR2 as YYEEEE. CDR3 length equals 13 residues. The CDR3 here is CASRFKGADTQYF. CDR3 nucleotide sequence: TGTGCCAGCAGGTTCAAGGGGGCAGATACGCAGTATTTT.

The chain carries TRBV19 and TRBJ1-2, with TRBD1 as a possible D gene (6 bases). The CDR3 is 18 amino acids. Germline V gene data show CDR1 as LNHDA and CDR2 as SQIVND (reference sequence). With 5 bases removed from V and 0 bases from J, the gap between germline ends came to 22 bases. CDR3 protein: CASSSSGRGTSANYGYTF. DNA for the CDR3: TGTGCCAGTAGTTCCTCGGGGAGGGGGACCTCGGCTAACTATGGCTACACCTTC.

This clonotype occurred many times. The V call is TRBV5-1, the J call TRBJ2-1; 7 bases fit TRBD2. From germline, CDR1 is SGHRS and CDR2 YFSETQ. Trimming removed 5 bases from V and 7 bases from J; junction bases left unmatched: 15. This CDR3 contains 16 residues. The DNA for the CDR3 is TGCGCCAGCAGGGACGGAAGGGCGGGAGATGTAAATGAGCAGTTCTTC. It codes for CASRDGRAGDVNEQFF.